Below are 32 T cell receptor beta chains sequenced from a single sample in a study of blood T cell repertoires in COVID-19. Profiled with immunoSEQ multiplex PCR; TCRdb holds only in-frame clones, not every one. The sample consists of tens of thousands of clones, around 68% of them appearing once. Material: peripheral blood. All receptors derive from a woman in her 70s with acute or convalescent COVID-19.

This clone was found a few times. The chain links TRBV5-1 to TRBJ1-4, with D possibly TRBD1 on 5 matching bases. This CDR3 is built from 15 residues. Germline V gene lookup returns CDR1 SGHRS and CDR2 YFSETQ. V was cut by 4 bases and J by 5 bases, with 15 bases left in between. The CDR3 spells CASSQAGGFNEKLFF. In DNA form, the CDR3 reads TGCGCCAGCAGCCAGGCCGGGGGGTTCAATGAAAAACTGTTTTTT.

This chain joins TRBV5-5 and TRBJ1-2; no reliable D call. This CDR3 is built from 15 residues. V was shortened by 0 bases and J by 8 bases, with 17 bases between the two germline ends. Per the germline V gene, CDR1 is SGHKS and CDR2 is YYEKEE (reference sequence). CDR3 loop: CASSLEYGLGGGYTF. As DNA, the CDR3 is TGTGCCAGCAGCTTGGAATACGGCCTTGGAGGGGGCTACACCTTC.

This clone was observed a few times. V and J are TRBV4-1 and TRBJ1-4; the match to TRBD1 covers 8 bases. Germline lookup yields CDR1 MGHRA and CDR2 YSYEKL. The CDR3 has 15 amino acids. The trim removed 5 bases at V and 4 bases at J, leaving 6 bases unmatched. CDR3 DNA: TGCGCCAGCAGCGCCCTGGGACAGGTTAATGAAAAACTGTTTTTT. It codes for CASSALGQVNEKLFF.

The chain carries TRBV14 and TRBJ1-1, with a weak D call TRBD1 (6 bases). The V gene's germline CDR1 is SGHDN and CDR2 FVKESK. Trimming stripped 4 bases from V and 4 bases from J, with 10 bases between. This CDR3 comprises 13 residues. CDR3 in DNA: TGTGCCAGCAGCCCAGGACAGACCACTGAAGCTTTCTTT. Translation gives CASSPGQTTEAFF.

The chain joins TRBV5-6 to TRBJ2-3; 9 bases match TRBD1. The CDR3 is 15 residues long. Looked up from germline, CDR1 is SGHDT and CDR2 is YYEEEE. With 0 bases clipped from V and 5 bases from J, the junction kept 4 bases outside the gene matches. In nucleotides, the CDR3 is TGTGCCAGCAGCTTGGGGACAGGGGTTAGAGATACGCAGTATTTT. Amino acid sequence: CASSLGTGVRDTQYF. The full variable domain, rest sourced from reference TRBV5-6 and TRBJ2-3, is DAGVTQSPTHLIKTRGQQVTLRCSPKSGHDTVSWYQQALGQGPQFIFQYYEEEERQRGNFPDRFSGHQFPNYSSELNVNALLLGDSALYLCASSLGTGVRDTQYFGPGTRLTVL.

V is TRBV28 and J is TRBJ2-7; D is undetermined. Trimming pared 4 bases from V and 6 bases from J, leaving 7 bases between. The CDR3 has 11 residues. The germline V gene encodes CDR1 MDHEN and CDR2 SYDVKM. The CDR3 nucleotides are TGTGCCAGCAGTTCCAGGTCCGAGCAGTACTTC. Amino acid sequence: CASSSRSEQYF.

The chain joins TRBV27 to TRBJ2-5, with D unclear. The CDR3 loop spans 13 amino acids. Between the trimmed V and J ends, which lost 8 bases and 0 bases, there was a span of 10 bases. Germline assignment: CDR1 MNHEY and CDR2 SMNVEV (reference sequence). The DNA of the CDR3 is TGTGCCAGCCGGTCGGAGAACCAAGAGACCCAGTACTTC. This translates into CASRSENQETQYF.

The chain has TRBV2 and TRBJ2-1; D is possibly TRBD2 (5 bases). Germline CDR1 and CDR2: SNHLY and FYNNEI. V was pared by 6 bases and J by 5 bases, with 11 bases between. This CDR3 is 13 amino acids long. The DNA for the CDR3 is TGTGCCAGCAGCCGCTCCGGGAACAATGAGCAGTTCTTC. Translated, it gives CASSRSGNNEQFF.

This chain connects TRBV9 to TRBJ1-6, with D hard to call. The V gene lost 3 bases and the J gene lost 7 bases, with 11 bases spanning the gap. The CDR3 contains 14 residues. Germline lookup yields CDR1 SGDLS and CDR2 YYNGEE. The CDR3 loop is CASSATLRNSPLHF. As DNA, the CDR3 is TGTGCCAGCAGCGCAACCCTGAGGAATTCACCCCTCCACTTT.

This clone was detected only once. The rearrangement links TRBV29-1 to TRBJ2-7, with TRBD1 identical over 10 bases. This CDR3 is 13 amino acids long. Per the germline V gene, CDR1 is SQVTM and CDR2 is ANQGSEA. Trimming took 3 bases from V and 2 from J; bases not matched to a gene: 1. CDR3 residues: CSVDGTGAYEQYF. The CDR3 region has the DNA TGCAGCGTTGACGGGACAGGGGCCTACGAGCAGTACTTC.

The chain is built from TRBV9 and TRBJ1-4; the match to TRBD1 covers 9 bases. Germline V lookup: CDR1 SGDLS, CDR2 YYNGEE. The CDR3 loop spans 16 amino acids. V lost 3 bases to trimming and J lost 4 bases; unmatched junction nucleotides: 7. The CDR3 spells CASSARTGVGNEKLFF. The DNA for the CDR3 is TGTGCCAGCAGCGCCCGGACAGGGGTGGGTAATGAAAAACTGTTTTTT.

The chain uses TRBV9 and TRBJ1-3; 7 positions match TRBD1. Germline V lookup: CDR1 SGDLS, CDR2 YYNGEE. Germline trimming cut 0 bases from V and 4 bases from J; bases unmatched to any gene: 4. The CDR3 sequence is 15 residues long. CDR3 nucleotides: TGTGCCAGCAGCGTAGTTCCGGACAGGGGAAACACCATATATTTT. Protein: CASSVVPDRGNTIYF.

This clone is labeled as medium-sized (0.01 to 0.1%). The chain carries TRBV28 and TRBJ1-2, with 7 bases aligning to TRBD1. This CDR3 contains 14 residues. The V and J ends lost 2 bases and 3 bases, in that order; junction bases with no gene match: 3. The germline gives CDR1 MDHEN, CDR2 SYDVKM. CDR3 region: CASSLGQGDYGYTF. The CDR3 DNA reads as TGTGCCAGCAGTTTAGGTCAGGGGGACTATGGCTACACCTTC.

The chain links TRBV7-8 to TRBJ2-1; no definite D call. In germline, CDR1 is SGHVS, CDR2 FQNEAQ. The germline V and J ends were trimmed by 3 bases and 5 bases, with 8 bases remaining between them. This CDR3 region has 13 residues. CDR3 nucleotide sequence: TGTGCCAGCAGCTTGTTTCGGGACAATGAGCAGTTCTTC. Its protein product is CASSLFRDNEQFF.

This sequence joins TRBV7-9 and TRBJ2-3; TRBD2 agrees at 8 bases. V shed 2 bases and J 6 bases; nucleotides not matched to a gene: 10. Germline V CDR1 and CDR2: SEHNR, FQNEAQ (reference sequence). CDR3 length equals 16 residues. In DNA, the CDR3 is TGTGCCAGCAGCTTATCTGAGACTAGCGTGGGTGATACGCAGTATTTT. As protein: CASSLSETSVGDTQYF.

The chain links TRBV28 to TRBJ1-3; D is unclear. The CDR3 is made up of 13 amino acids. Between the trimmed V and J ends, which lost 7 bases and 7 bases, there was a span of 14 bases. Germline V gene data show CDR1 as MDHEN and CDR2 as SYDVKM. CDR3 nucleotide sequence: TGTGCCAGCAACGTCCCGGGTCCGAACACCATATATTTT. It encodes CASNVPGPNTIYF.

This clone was observed at least ten times. The chain is built from TRBV7-9 and TRBJ2-3; TRBD1 matches at 7 bases. CDR3 length equals 15 residues. With 5 bases clipped from V and 2 bases from J, the junction kept 7 bases outside the gene matches. Germline CDR1 reads SEHNR; CDR2 reads FQNEAQ (reference sequence). The CDR3: CASSQGQPFTDTQYF. In nucleotides, the CDR3 is TGTGCCAGCAGCCAGGGACAGCCCTTCACAGATACGCAGTATTTT.

This clone was found once. The CDR3 loop is CASSQDQRGGGSFF. The CDR3 bases are TGCGCCAGCAGCCAAGATCAAAGGGGGGGAGGCTCTTTCTTT. V usage is TRBV4-1 and J usage is TRBJ1-1; a possible D gene is TRBD1 (6 bases). CDR1 MGHRA and CDR2 YSYEKL come from the germline V gene. The CDR3 has 14 residues. Trimming removed 0 bases at V and 12 bases at J, with 17 bases between.

J is TRBJ2-7 and V is TRBV11-2, with D unresolved. This CDR3 is 12 amino acids long. V was clipped by 1 base and J by 3 bases, with 4 bases between them. Per the germline V gene, CDR1 is SGHAT and CDR2 is FQNNGV. DNA of the CDR3: TGTGCCAGCAGCTTAGTCAACTACGAGCAGTACTTC. Translated, it gives CASSLVNYEQYF.

This clone came up once. V and J are TRBV5-1 and TRBJ2-1, with 10 nucleotides matching TRBD2. V trimming: 0 bases; J trimming: 3 bases; junction bases outside the gene matches: 27. This CDR3 is 24 amino acids long. The germline V gene encodes CDR1 SGHRS and CDR2 YFSETQ. The CDR3 DNA sequence: TGCGCCAGCAGCTTGGGATTCGGGCTAGCGGGAGAACCCCCGCCTACTACGCGCTACAATGAGCAGTTCTTC. Residues: CASSLGFGLAGEPPPTTRYNEQFF.

The rearrangement joins TRBV6-6 to TRBJ2-1; 13 bases match TRBD2. The germline CDR1 and CDR2 sequences are MNHNY and SVGAGI (reference sequence). V gave up 1 base and J gave up 5 bases; unmatched junction bases: 2. The CDR3 has 16 amino acids. CDR3 in DNA: TGTGCCAGCAGTTACTTCGGGACTAGCGGGGACAATGAGCAGTTCTTC. It specifies CASSYFGTSGDNEQFF.

This clone was seen only a few times. This chain connects TRBV10-3 to TRBJ2-1, with D possibly TRBD2 on 5 matching bases. With 7 bases removed from V and 7 bases from J, the gap between germline ends came to 11 bases. The CDR3 covers 12 residues. Germline V CDR1 and CDR2: ENHRY, SYGVKD. The CDR3 loop reads CAITGERNEQFF. The CDR3 DNA reads TGTGCCATCACCGGGGAACGGAATGAGCAGTTCTTC.

This clone is a singleton in its sample. The chain recombines TRBV7-8 with TRBJ2-1; D may be TRBD2 (6 bases). The CDR3 runs 22 residues. Germline V gene sequence: CDR1 SGHVS, CDR2 FQNEAQ. V lost 2 bases and J lost 1, with 30 bases in between. The CDR3 region is CASSLYIPRDFALRPSYNEQFF. DNA of the CDR3: TGTGCCAGCAGCTTATATATCCCACGGGACTTCGCACTGCGACCGTCCTACAATGAGCAGTTCTTC. The variable domain in full, completed from reference TRBV7-8 and TRBJ2-1, reads GAGVSQSPRYKVAKRGQDVALRCDPISGHVSLFWYQQALGQGPEFLTYFQNEAQLDKSGLPSDRFFAERPEGSVSTLKIQRTQQEDSAVYLCASSLYIPRDFALRPSYNEQFFGPGTRLTVL.

The J gene is TRBJ2-5, the V gene TRBV3-1 (or the pseudogene TRBV3-2), with 9 nucleotides matching TRBD1. The V segment lost 4 bases and the J segment 3 bases; nucleotides outside the gene matches: 0. The CDR3 runs 13 residues. Germline V lookup: CDR1 LGHDT, CDR2 YNNKEL (reference sequence). The chain's CDR3 is CASSRDREETQYF. The CDR3 nucleotides are TGTGCCAGCAGCCGGGACAGGGAAGAGACCCAGTACTTC.

V and J are TRBV4-1 and TRBJ2-2; 7 positions agree with TRBD1. V lost 4 bases and J lost 4; bases outside the gene matches: 12. Germline CDR1 is MGHRA and CDR2 is YSYEKL. The CDR3 totals 17 residues. DNA of the CDR3: TGCGCCAGCAGCCTTCCCCTCCGACAGGGAACCACCGGGGAGCTGTTTTTT. Translated: CASSLPLRQGTTGELFF.

The rearrangement uses TRBV7-6 and TRBJ1-2, with D possibly being TRBD1 (6 bases). The V end was cut by 1 base, the J end by 2 bases, with 14 bases between. The CDR3 sequence is 16 residues long. CDR1 SGHVS and CDR2 FNYEAQ come from the germline V gene. This CDR3 reads CASSLVPSGANYGYTF. As DNA, the CDR3 is TGTGCCAGCAGCTTAGTACCGTCAGGGGCAAACTATGGCTACACCTTC. The full variable domain, with the rest looked up from reference TRBV7-6 and TRBJ1-2, is GAGVSQSPRYKVTKRGQDVALRCDPISGHVSLYWYRQALGQGPEFLTYFNYEAQQDKSGLPNDRFSAERPEGSISTLTIQRTEQRDSAMYRCASSLVPSGANYGYTFGSGTRLTVV.

The J gene is TRBJ1-1, the V gene TRBV5-5; TRBD1 aligns across 9 bases. The germline CDR1 and CDR2 sequences are SGHKS and YYEKEE (reference sequence). This CDR3 is 15 amino acids long. V was pared by 7 bases and J by 6 bases, with 13 bases of the junction left unmatched. Here the CDR3 reads CASDKGQGVGSEAFF. The CDR3 bases are TGTGCCAGCGATAAGGGACAGGGAGTTGGGTCTGAAGCTTTCTTT. The variable domain in full, completed from reference TRBV5-5 and TRBJ1-1, reads DAGVTQSPTHLIKTRGQQVTLRCSPISGHKSVSWYQQVLGQGPQFIFQYYEKEERGRGNFPDRFSARQFPNYSSELNVNALLLGDSALYLCASDKGQGVGSEAFFGQGTRLTVV.

V and J are TRBV9 and TRBJ1-4; D might be TRBD1 (5 bases). This CDR3 is built from 14 residues. Between the trimmed V and J ends, which lost 4 bases and 7 bases, there was a span of 14 bases. Germline V CDR1 and CDR2: SGDLS, YYNGEE. In nucleotides, the CDR3 is TGTGCCAGCAGCCCGGGGGGGTATTCTGAAAAACTGTTTTTT. Its protein is CASSPGGYSEKLFF.

The rearrangement uses TRBV25-1 and TRBJ2-3, with D possibly matching TRBD1 (6 bases). This CDR3 contains 14 residues. Germline values: CDR1 MGHDK, CDR2 SYGVNS. V was clipped by 1 base and J by 2 bases, with 7 bases between them. This CDR3 reads CASSEWDITDTQYF. DNA of the CDR3: TGTGCCAGCAGTGAATGGGACATCACAGATACGCAGTATTTT.

The V call is TRBV4-1, the J call TRBJ2-4, with a weak D call TRBD1 (5 bases). Trimming took 0 bases from V and 6 from J, leaving 9 bases between them. Germline V lookup: CDR1 MGHRA, CDR2 YSYEKL. The length of the CDR3 is 14 residues. The CDR3 is CASSQDGTGNIQYF. CDR3 sequence (DNA): TGCGCCAGCAGCCAAGATGGCACAGGAAACATTCAGTACTTC.

This chain joins TRBV18 and TRBJ2-3; 7 bases agree with TRBD2. V gave up 3 bases and J gave up 2 bases; unmatched junction bases: 8. Germline V gives CDR1 KGHSH, CDR2 LQKENI. The CDR3 runs 16 residues. The CDR3 coding sequence is TGTGCCAGCTCACCCGAGCGGGACTCCTTCACAGATACGCAGTATTTT. Translating gives CASSPERDSFTDTQYF.

This clone was counted only a few times. CDR3: CASSSGSTDTQYF. The CDR3 DNA reads as TGTGCCAGCAGTAGCGGGAGCACAGATACGCAGTATTTT. This rearrangement joins TRBV6-4 to TRBJ2-3, with a tentative D call TRBD2 (6 bases). Germline CDR1 MRHNA, CDR2 SNTAGT. The CDR3 consists of 13 residues. With 5 bases removed from V and 0 bases from J, the gap between germline ends came to 6 bases.